The clone carrying this T cell receptor beta chain showed up just once. This specimen belongs to a study of blood T cell repertoires in COVID-19. In the authors' methods: Researchers report that nucleated cell counts were estimated from reference gene primer amplification. Profiling relied on immunoSEQ multiplex PCR, and the TCRdb table lists in-frame clones only, not all of them. The D gene and trimming were derived from the DNA, and the V and J assignments and clone size from that table. This sample carries around 260,000 clones, roughly 89% of them seen once, and the ten largest clones take 0.85% to 1%. This CDR3 contains 14 residues. Germline assignment: CDR1 KGHSH and CDR2 LQKENI. V lost 3 bases and J lost 4, with 12 bases in between.

Sequencing used peripheral blood. The chain carries TRBV18 and TRBJ1-2; D uncertain. This clonotype was sampled from a woman aged 40 to 55 who had recovered from COVID-19. CDR3 in amino acids: CASSPTTESYGYTF. The CDR3 DNA follows: TGTGCCAGCTCACCGACGACGGAGAGCTATGGCTACACCTTC. Full variable domain (missing parts from reference TRBV18 and TRBJ1-2): NAGVMQNPRHLVRRRGQEARLRCSPMKGHSHVYWYRQLPEEGLKFMVYLQKENIIDESGMPKERFSAEFPKEGPSILRIQQVVRGDSAAYFCASSPTTESYGYTFGSGTRLTVV.